The 31 T cell receptor beta chains given below trace back to one sample, sequenced in a study of T cells in Graves' hyperthyroidism and ophthalmopathy. TCR beta CDR3 region amplification was performed from RNA transcripts. The primer set for the first-round RT-PCR of the TCR CDR3 was HTBI. TCRdb re-called the multiplex PCR reads through MiXCR, storing one row per CDR3 protein. The sample holds about 480,000 distinct CDR3 sequences; 22% are singletons and the top ten take approximately 54%. The sequenced sample consisted of blood. The receptor set was obtained from a woman aged 70-85 years with Graves' ophthalmopathy.

The rearrangement joins TRBV9 to TRBJ2-1, with D possibly being TRBD2 (5 bases). This CDR3 spans 17 amino acids. The V and J ends lost 0 bases and 2 bases respectively, with 15 bases between them. Germline loops: CDR1 SGDLS, CDR2 YYNGEE. The CDR3: CASSVGSGITTYNEQFF. The CDR3 DNA follows: TGTGCCAGCAGCGTAGGTTCCGGGATCACCACCTACAATGAGCAGTTCTTC.

This clonotype was observed many times. This sequence joins TRBV28 and TRBJ2-7, with TRBD1 matching over 7 bases. The germline V gene has CDR1 MDHEN and CDR2 SYDVKM. The CDR3 totals 14 residues. V shed 6 bases and J 1 base; nucleotides not matched to a gene: 6. The CDR3 loop is CASRGTATSYEQYF. CDR3 coding DNA: TGTGCCAGCAGGGGGACAGCGACATCCTACGAGCAGTACTTC.

This clonotype appeared many times. J is TRBJ2-7 and V is TRBV28; the match to TRBD1 covers 7 bases. J was trimmed by 6 bases and V by 3 bases; bases with no gene match: 14. The CDR3 has 16 amino acids. CDR1 MDHEN and CDR2 SYDVKM come from the germline V gene. The CDR3 loop reads CASSLPRGRKFVEQYF. CDR3 DNA sequence: TGTGCCAGCAGTTTGCCGAGGGGGCGCAAGTTTGTCGAGCAGTACTTC.

Only a few counts were recorded for this clonotype. The chain carries TRBV3-1 and TRBJ2-7, with 8 bases identical to TRBD1. Germline V CDR1 and CDR2: LGHDT, YNNKEL (reference sequence). The V and J ends lost 3 bases and 5 bases, in that order; junction bases with no gene match: 6. The CDR3 is made up of 14 amino acids. The CDR3 nucleotides read TGTGCCAGCAGCCAGCGACAGGGGTACCACGAGCAGTACTTC. This encodes CASSQRQGYHEQYF.

In this sample, this clonotype turned up a few times. The chain carries TRBV27 and TRBJ1-5; possibly TRBD1 for D (5 bases). V lost 2 bases and J lost 7, with 9 bases in between. CDR3 length: 13 residues. Germline CDR1 and CDR2: MNHEY and SMNVEV (reference sequence). DNA for the CDR3: TGTGCCAGCAGTTTACGGGGGGAACAGCCCCAGCATTTT. It codes for CASSLRGEQPQHF.

This clonotype was counted a few times. This rearrangement joins TRBV24-1 to TRBJ2-1; 8 positions agree with TRBD2. This CDR3 spans 18 amino acids. In germline, CDR1 is KGHDR, CDR2 SFDVKD. Trimming removed 3 bases from V and 6 bases from J; junction bases left unmatched: 15. CDR3 in DNA: TGTGCCACCAGTGATCCCGGGGGGGGACTCCCGAATATCAATGAGCAGTTCTTC. Its protein product is CATSDPGGGLPNINEQFF.

This clonotype was seen a handful of times. The V call is TRBV5-1, the J call TRBJ2-3; D assignment may be TRBD1 or TRBD2 (5 bases each). Germline V gene data show CDR1 as SGHRS and CDR2 as YFSETQ. The V gene lost 4 bases and the J gene lost 5 bases, with 11 bases spanning the gap. The CDR3 contains 13 residues. The CDR3 loop is CASSPTGQDTQYF. DNA of the CDR3: TGCGCCAGCAGCCCGACGGGGCAAGATACGCAGTATTTT.

This clonotype was counted a few times. This chain connects TRBV25-1 to TRBJ1-2; no clear D. Germline assignment: CDR1 MGHDK and CDR2 SYGVNS. CDR3 size: 13 residues. V gave up 3 bases and J gave up 8 bases, with 13 bases separating them. Here the CDR3 reads CASSERQTGGYTF. The CDR3 DNA follows: TGTGCCAGCAGTGAGAGGCAAACTGGAGGCTACACCTTC.

Remarks on this clonotype: One end of the junction is discordant with germline, which a read error may explain. This sequence joins TRBV7-6 and TRBJ2-2; D is possibly TRBD2 (6 bases). The CDR3 totals 17 residues. Per germline, CDR1 SGHVS and CDR2 FNYEAQ. This chain's CDR3 is CAGSSRGGRSNTGELFF. CDR3 nucleotide sequence: TGTGCCGGCAGCTCGCGAGGAGGGAGGTCGAACACCGGGGAGCTGTTTTTT.

In the case of this clonotype: At one end, the junction sequence differs from germline, possibly due to a read error. V gene TRBV20-1 combines with J gene TRBJ1-2; D remains unclear. CDR3 length: 14 residues. Germline CDR1 reads DFQATT; CDR2 reads SNEGSKA (reference sequence). The CDR3 loop reads CGARDRLGFGGYTF. CDR3 DNA sequence: TGCGGTGCTAGAGATCGGCTGGGATTTGGTGGCTACACCTTC.

This chain joins TRBV30 and TRBJ2-7; D not certain. V was cut by 4 bases and J by 0 bases, with 7 bases left in between. Germline V gene lookup returns CDR1 GTSNPN and CDR2 SVGIG (reference sequence). This CDR3 region has 12 residues. As DNA, the CDR3 is TGTGCCTGGACAGACCTCTCCTACGAGCAGTACTTC. Translation gives CAWTDLSYEQYF. Full variable domain (outside the CDR3, taken from reference TRBV30 and TRBJ2-7): SQTIHQWPATLVQPVGSPLSLECTVEGTSNPNLYWYRQAAGRGLQLLFYSVGIGQISSEVPQNLSASRPQDRQFILSSKKLLLSDSGFYLCAWTDLSYEQYFGPGTRLTVT.

This clonotype was seen more than once but under ten times. The chain combines TRBV9 with TRBJ1-2; possibly TRBD1 for D (6 bases). This CDR3 spans 15 amino acids. Germline values: CDR1 SGDLS, CDR2 YYNGEE. Trimming removed 2 bases from V and 1 base from J, with 12 bases in between. CDR3 bases: TGTGCCAGCAGCGTTTGGGACACCTATAACTATGGCTACACCTTC. Amino acids: CASSVWDTYNYGYTF.

This clonotype was detected many times. The chain joins TRBV27 to TRBJ1-6; D call uncertain. Germline CDR1 reads MNHEY; CDR2 reads SMNVEV (reference sequence). Trimming pared 5 bases from V and 9 bases from J, leaving 26 bases between. CDR3 size: 18 residues. DNA for the CDR3: TGTGCCAGCAGTCCATCCAGCTTAGGGTCCGGGAGGTCTTCACCCCTCCACTTT. Protein: CASSPSSLGSGRSSPLHF.

This chain joins TRBV2 and TRBJ2-3; 7 bases match TRBD2. After removal of 6 bases from V and 3 bases from J, the junction contained 12 bases not matched to a gene. The CDR3 extends over 16 amino acids. In germline, CDR1 is SNHLY, CDR2 FYNNEI. The CDR3: CASSQGLGRLTDTQYF. DNA of the CDR3: TGTGCCAGCAGCCAAGGGCTCGGGAGGTTGACAGATACGCAGTATTTT. The whole variable domain, remainder taken from reference TRBV2 and TRBJ2-3, is EPEVTQTPSHQVTQMGQEVILRCVPISNHLYFYWYRQILGQKVEFLVSFYNNEISEKSEIFDDQFSVERPDGSNFTLKIRSTKLEDSAMYFCASSQGLGRLTDTQYFGPGTRLTVL.

This clonotype occurred many times. The gene calls are TRBV6-1 and TRBJ1-1, with TRBD1 identical over 7 bases. The CDR3 length is 14 residues. The V gene end was trimmed by 6 bases and the J gene end by 4 bases; junction bases not matched to a gene: 8. Germline CDR1 MNHNS, CDR2 SASEGT. The CDR3 is CASRPRGGVTEAFF. CDR3 DNA sequence: TGTGCCAGCAGACCCAGGGGGGGGGTCACTGAAGCTTTCTTT.

V usage is TRBV20-1 and J usage is TRBJ2-2, with TRBD2 matching 7 bases. The CDR3 runs to 14 residues. Germline V CDR1 and CDR2: DFQATT, SNEGSKA (reference sequence). V shed 1 base, J shed 5 bases, and the junction held 4 bases outside the gene matches. The CDR3 reads CSARGSGWTGELFF. As DNA, the CDR3 is TGCAGTGCTAGAGGTAGCGGGTGGACCGGGGAGCTGTTTTTT.

This clonotype was detected only a few times. The chain links TRBV24-1 to TRBJ2-7; D not resolved. Trimming took off 4 bases at V and 2 bases at J, with 14 bases between the two ends. Germline V gene data show CDR1 as KGHDR and CDR2 as SFDVKD. This CDR3 contains 15 residues. This CDR3 is CATSDRGSATYEQYF. The CDR3 DNA follows: TGTGCCACCAGTGACAGAGGATCGGCCACCTACGAGCAGTACTTC.

This clonotype was seen only a few times. The J gene is TRBJ2-5, the V gene TRBV28, with TRBD2 identical over 9 bases. The length of the CDR3 is 14 residues. The V gene's germline CDR1 is MDHEN and CDR2 SYDVKM. V lost 11 bases and J lost 4; bases outside the gene matches: 11. CDR3 amino acids: CAGSAGGPGETQYF. The CDR3 bases are TGTGCCGGATCGGCGGGAGGGCCCGGAGAGACCCAGTACTTC.

The V call is TRBV3-1, the J call TRBJ2-7, with 9 nucleotides matching TRBD2. V shed 4 bases and J 9 bases; nucleotides not matched to a gene: 7. The V gene's germline CDR1 is LGHDT and CDR2 YNNKEL (reference sequence). CDR3 length: 13 residues. In nucleotides, the CDR3 is TGTGCCAGCAGCCTGACTAGCGGTCTTGGGCAGTACTTC. It encodes CASSLTSGLGQYF.

Notes on this clonotype: This may be a read error, as it is one base from a much larger clone. The rearrangement links TRBV27 to TRBJ1-2, with D possibly being TRBD1 (5 bases). CDR3 length equals 14 residues. The germline V gene has CDR1 MNHEY and CDR2 SMNVEV (reference sequence). V lost 5 bases and J lost 2, with 12 bases in between. The CDR3 is CASSPGGTNYGYTF. In DNA, the CDR3 is TGTGCCAGCAGTCCCGGGGGGACGAACTATGGCTACACCTTC.

Ten or more counts support this clonotype. The chain uses TRBV30 and TRBJ2-1, with TRBD1 matching over 9 bases. CDR3 length equals 12 residues. Trimming cost V 8 bases and J 10 bases; bases outside gene matches: 9. Germline CDR1 is GTSNPN and CDR2 is SVGIG (reference sequence). For the CDR3, the DNA is TGTGCCAAGGGACAGGGCTGGGGGGAGCAGTTCTTC. Amino acids: CAKGQGWGEQFF.

This clonotype was detected only a few times. V and J are TRBV20-1 and TRBJ1-5; 7 bases are a match to TRBD1. CDR3 length equals 14 residues. The V gene's germline CDR1 is DFQATT and CDR2 SNEGSKA (reference sequence). With 0 bases clipped from V and 10 bases from J, the junction kept 9 bases outside the gene matches. CDR3: CSARELLWDSPQHF. The DNA of the CDR3 is TGCAGTGCTAGAGAGCTGCTGTGGGACAGTCCCCAGCATTTT.

This clonotype has more than one count but fewer than ten. The chain is built from TRBV20-1 and TRBJ1-3; possibly TRBD1 for D (6 bases). The germline V gene has CDR1 DFQATT and CDR2 SNEGSKA (reference sequence). Deletions cut 7 bases from V and 1 base from J, with 11 bases between. The CDR3 loop spans 13 amino acids. As DNA, the CDR3 is TGCAGTGTAAGAACAGGGTCTGGAAACACCATATATTTT. This encodes CSVRTGSGNTIYF.

This clonotype has a count of ten or more. The chain is built from TRBV28 and TRBJ1-1; 9 bases align to TRBD1. This CDR3 is built from 15 residues. J lost 0 bases, V lost 8 bases, and 7 bases had no gene match. Germline V lookup: CDR1 MDHEN, CDR2 SYDVKM. The CDR3 nucleotides are TGTGCCAGCGTCCCGGGACAGGGAATGAACACTGAAGCTTTCTTT. This codes for CASVPGQGMNTEAFF.

This clonotype was counted a few times. The genes are TRBV18 and TRBJ1-3; the D is unclear. Trimming removed 6 bases at V and 1 base at J, with 16 bases between. CDR1 and CDR2 from the germline V gene are KGHSH and LQKENI. The CDR3 is 16 residues long. The CDR3 DNA sequence: TGTGCCAGCTCGCCCTCTTTCGCGATGTCTGGAAACACCATATATTTT. Its protein is CASSPSFAMSGNTIYF.

V is TRBV5-1 and J is TRBJ1-2; perhaps TRBD1 as D (5 bases). The CDR3 has 14 amino acids. CDR1 is SGHRS, CDR2 YFSETQ, per germline. V lost 1 base, J lost 6 bases, and 13 bases lay in between. The DNA of the CDR3 is TGCGCCAGCAGCTTGAGACCTGGCAGGGATGGCTACACCTTC. It codes for CASSLRPGRDGYTF.

The chain joins TRBV28 to TRBJ1-6; unclear D gene. The germline gives CDR1 MDHEN, CDR2 SYDVKM. The germline V and J ends were trimmed by 6 bases and 5 bases, with 5 bases remaining between them. The CDR3 contains 12 residues. The CDR3: CASREHNSPLHF. CDR3 bases: TGTGCCAGCAGGGAGCATAATTCACCCCTCCACTTT.

The rearrangement links TRBV6-1 to TRBJ2-7, with a possible D match to TRBD1 (5 bases). Trimming removed 7 bases from V and 1 base from J, with 11 bases in between. The germline CDR1 and CDR2 sequences are MNHNS and SASEGT. CDR3 size: 13 residues. CDR3 amino acids: CASTKTESYEQYF. The CDR3 bases are TGTGCCAGCACCAAGACAGAGTCCTACGAGCAGTACTTC.

The J gene is TRBJ2-1, the V gene TRBV27; TRBD2 matches at 9 bases. Germline CDR1 is MNHEY and CDR2 is SMNVEV (reference sequence). Trimming removed 3 bases from V and 4 bases from J; junction bases left unmatched: 10. CDR3 length equals 17 residues. In DNA form, the CDR3 reads TGTGCCAGCAGTTTCTGGCTAGCGGGAAGGACGTACAATGAGCAGTTCTTC. Protein sequence: CASSFWLAGRTYNEQFF.

V is TRBV5-1 and J is TRBJ1-2, with D unresolved. The CDR3 covers 13 residues. Germline CDR1 is SGHRS and CDR2 is YFSETQ. Trimming cost V 0 bases and J 6 bases, with 9 bases left between them. The CDR3 DNA is TGCGCCAGCAGCTTGGATCCCTCCAATGGCTACACCTTC. Translated: CASSLDPSNGYTF.

The rearrangement uses TRBV7-6 and TRBJ2-5; 7 nucleotides agree with TRBD2. Germline V gene sequence: CDR1 SGHVS, CDR2 FNYEAQ. There are 19 residues in the CDR3. Trimming removed 1 base from V and 0 bases from J; junction bases left unmatched: 14. The CDR3 is CASSLGEWGRALYQETQYF. As DNA, the CDR3 is TGTGCCAGCAGCTTAGGAGAGTGGGGGAGGGCCCTCTACCAAGAGACCCAGTACTTC.